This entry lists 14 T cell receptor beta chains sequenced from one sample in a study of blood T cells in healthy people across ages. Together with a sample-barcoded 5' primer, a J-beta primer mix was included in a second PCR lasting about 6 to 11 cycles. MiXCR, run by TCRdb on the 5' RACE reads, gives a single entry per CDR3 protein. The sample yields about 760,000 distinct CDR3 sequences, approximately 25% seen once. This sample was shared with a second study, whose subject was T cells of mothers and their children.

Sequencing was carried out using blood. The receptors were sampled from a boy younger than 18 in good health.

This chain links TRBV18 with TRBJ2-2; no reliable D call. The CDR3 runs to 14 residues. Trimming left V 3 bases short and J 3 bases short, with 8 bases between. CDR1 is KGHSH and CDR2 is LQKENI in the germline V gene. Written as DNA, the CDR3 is TGTGCCAGCTCACCGTTTTCGGACACCGGGGAGCTGTTTTTT. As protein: CASSPFSDTGELFF.

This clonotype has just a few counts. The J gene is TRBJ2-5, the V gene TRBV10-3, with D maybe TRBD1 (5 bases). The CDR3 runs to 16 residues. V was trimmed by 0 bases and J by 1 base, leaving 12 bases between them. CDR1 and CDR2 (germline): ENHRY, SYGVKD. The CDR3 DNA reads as TGTGCCATCAGTGAGTCGCAAGGGGCTGGCCAAGAGACCCAGTACTTC. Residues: CAISESQGAGQETQYF.

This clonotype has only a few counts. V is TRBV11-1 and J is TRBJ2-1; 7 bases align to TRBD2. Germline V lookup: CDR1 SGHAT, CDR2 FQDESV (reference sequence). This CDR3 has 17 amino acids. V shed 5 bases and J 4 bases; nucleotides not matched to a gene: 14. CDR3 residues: CASSPRGDHPGYNEQFF. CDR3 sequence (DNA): TGTGCCAGCAGCCCCCGGGGGGACCACCCTGGGTACAATGAGCAGTTCTTC. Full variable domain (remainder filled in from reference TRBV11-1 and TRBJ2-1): EAEVAQSPRYKITEKSQAVAFWCDPISGHATLYWYRQILGQGPELLVQFQDESVVDDSQLPKDRFSAERLKGVDSTLKIQPAELGDSAMYLCASSPRGDHPGYNEQFFGPGTRLTVL.

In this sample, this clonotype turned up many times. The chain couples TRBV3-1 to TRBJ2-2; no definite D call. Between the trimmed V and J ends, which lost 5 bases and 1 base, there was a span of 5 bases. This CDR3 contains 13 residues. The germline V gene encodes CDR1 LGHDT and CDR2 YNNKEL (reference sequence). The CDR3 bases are TGTGCCAGCAGCAAAAGGAACACCGGGGAGCTGTTTTTT. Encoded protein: CASSKRNTGELFF.

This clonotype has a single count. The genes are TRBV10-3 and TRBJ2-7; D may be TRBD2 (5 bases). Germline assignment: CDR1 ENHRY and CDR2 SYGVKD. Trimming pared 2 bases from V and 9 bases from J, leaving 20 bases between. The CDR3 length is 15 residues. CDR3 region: CAISEGGLGEVGQYF. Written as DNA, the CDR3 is TGTGCCATCAGTGAGGGAGGCCTTGGGGAAGTCGGGCAGTACTTC.

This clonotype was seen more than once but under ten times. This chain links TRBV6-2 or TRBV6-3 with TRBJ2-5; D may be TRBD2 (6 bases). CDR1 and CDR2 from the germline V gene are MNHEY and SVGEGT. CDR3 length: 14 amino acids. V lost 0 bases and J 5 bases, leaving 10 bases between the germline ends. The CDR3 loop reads CASSYSSLAETQYF. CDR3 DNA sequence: TGTGCCAGCAGTTACTCGAGTCTAGCGGAGACCCAGTACTTC.

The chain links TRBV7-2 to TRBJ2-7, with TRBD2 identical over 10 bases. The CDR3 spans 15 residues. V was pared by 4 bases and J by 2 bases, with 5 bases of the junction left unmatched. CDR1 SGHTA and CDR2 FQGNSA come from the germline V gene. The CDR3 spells CASSYSGGTAYEQYF. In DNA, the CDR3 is TGTGCCAGCAGCTATAGCGGGGGGACGGCCTACGAGCAGTACTTC.

CDR3 sequence: CASSQDLVGQETQYF. For the CDR3, the DNA is TGCGCCAGCAGCCAAGATTTGGTGGGGCAAGAGACCCAGTACTTC. The V call is TRBV4-3, the J call TRBJ2-5; no clear D gene. Germline loops: CDR1 LGHNA, CDR2 YSLEER. Trimming removed 0 bases at V and 2 bases at J, with 10 bases between. CDR3 length: 15 amino acids.

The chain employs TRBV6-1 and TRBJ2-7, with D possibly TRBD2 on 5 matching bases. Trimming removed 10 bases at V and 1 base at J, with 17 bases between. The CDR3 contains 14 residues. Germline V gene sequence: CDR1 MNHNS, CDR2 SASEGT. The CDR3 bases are TGTGCCACGCCGGCGGCTAGCCTTTCCTACGAGCAGTACTTC. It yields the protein CATPAASLSYEQYF.

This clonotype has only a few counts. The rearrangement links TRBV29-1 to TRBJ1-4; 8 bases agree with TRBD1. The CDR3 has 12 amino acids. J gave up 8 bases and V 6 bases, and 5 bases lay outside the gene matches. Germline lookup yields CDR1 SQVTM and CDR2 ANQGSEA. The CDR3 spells CSVTGAGEKLFF. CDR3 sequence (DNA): TGCAGCGTGACAGGGGCGGGCGAAAAACTGTTTTTT.

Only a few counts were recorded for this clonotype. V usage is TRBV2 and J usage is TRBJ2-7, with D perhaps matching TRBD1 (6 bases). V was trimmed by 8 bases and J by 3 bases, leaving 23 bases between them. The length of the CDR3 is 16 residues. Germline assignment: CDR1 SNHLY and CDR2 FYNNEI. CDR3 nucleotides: TGTGCCAGCGCCGGTATGGGGGCAGTTCAATACTACGAGCAGTACTTC. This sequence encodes CASAGMGAVQYYEQYF.

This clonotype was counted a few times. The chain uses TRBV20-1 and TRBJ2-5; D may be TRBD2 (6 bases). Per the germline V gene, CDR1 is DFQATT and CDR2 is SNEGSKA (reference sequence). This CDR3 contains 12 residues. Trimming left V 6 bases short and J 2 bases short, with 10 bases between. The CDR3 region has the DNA TGCAGTGCCCCACTAGCACAAGAGACCCAGTACTTC. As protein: CSAPLAQETQYF.

CDR3 sequence (DNA): TGCAGTGTCCCGCTTCGCGGACTAGCGGGACGAGATACGCAGTATTTT. Encoded protein: CSVPLRGLAGRDTQYF. This rearrangement joins TRBV20-1 to TRBJ2-3; TRBD2 aligns across 12 bases. The CDR3 contains 16 residues. Germline V gene sequence: CDR1 DFQATT, CDR2 SNEGSKA (reference sequence). V trimming: 7 bases; J trimming: 5 bases; junction bases outside the gene matches: 13.

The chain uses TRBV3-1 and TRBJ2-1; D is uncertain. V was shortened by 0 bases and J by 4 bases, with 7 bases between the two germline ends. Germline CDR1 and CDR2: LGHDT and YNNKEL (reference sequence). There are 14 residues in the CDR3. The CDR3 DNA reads TGTGCCAGCAGCCAAGATGAAAGTTACAATGAGCAGTTCTTC. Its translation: CASSQDESYNEQFF.